One sample yielded the 5 T cell receptor beta chains listed below, sequenced in a study of blood T cell repertoires in COVID-19. The data were produced by immunoSEQ multiplex PCR, yet TCRdb's version contains in-frame clones alone and is incomplete. Seen here are about 110,000 clones, roughly 82% observed once, and the top ten hold 16%. The sample was peripheral blood. All receptors come from a woman aged 55 to 70 with acute or convalescent COVID-19.

The chain links TRBV19 to TRBJ1-1, with D possibly TRBD1 on 5 matching bases. V gave up 3 bases and J gave up 1 base, with 9 bases separating them. Germline assignment: CDR1 LNHDA and CDR2 SQIVND (reference sequence). The CDR3 is 14 amino acids. The CDR3 sequence is CASSIPTENTEAFF. CDR3 coding DNA: TGTGCCAGTAGTATCCCGACAGAGAACACTGAAGCTTTCTTT. Complete variable domain (other parts from reference TRBV19 and TRBJ1-1): DGGITQSPKYLFRKEGQNVTLSCEQNLNHDAMYWYRQDPGQGLRLIYYSQIVNDFQKGDIAEGYSVSREKKESFPLTVTSAQKNPTAFYLCASSIPTENTEAFFGQGTRLTVV.

The chain recombines TRBV4-2 with TRBJ2-7; maybe TRBD2 (5 bases). From germline, CDR1 is LGHNA and CDR2 YNFKEQ. V was clipped by 0 bases and J by 3 bases, with 21 bases between them. This CDR3 contains 18 residues. The CDR3 loop reads CASSQEVPALRGFYEQYF. The CDR3, as DNA: TGTGCCAGCAGCCAAGAAGTCCCGGCACTTCGAGGGTTCTACGAGCAGTACTTC.

This clone was observed once. The chain carries TRBV14 and TRBJ2-3; D is possibly TRBD1 (6 bases). The CDR3 contains 17 residues. The germline V and J ends were trimmed by 1 base and 6 bases, with 20 bases remaining between them. Germline assignment: CDR1 SGHDN and CDR2 FVKESK. The CDR3 sequence is CASSQGLLWGPGDTQYF. For the CDR3, the DNA is TGTGCCAGCAGCCAAGGCCTTCTTTGGGGGCCGGGGGATACGCAGTATTTT.

The chain has TRBV12-3 or TRBV12-4 and TRBJ1-2; D remains ambiguous. The CDR3 loop spans 13 amino acids. Trimming pared 4 bases from V and 5 bases from J, leaving 11 bases between. CDR3 in amino acids: CASSWAVGYGYTF. The CDR3 nucleotides read TGTGCCAGCAGTTGGGCAGTCGGATATGGCTACACCTTC.

The chain employs TRBV24-1 and TRBJ2-3; TRBD2 matches at 12 bases. The CDR3 sequence is 16 residues long. Germline trimming cut 4 bases from V and 6 bases from J; bases unmatched to any gene: 7. Germline CDR1 and CDR2: KGHDR and SFDVKD. In DNA, the CDR3 is TGTGCCACCAGTGAGGCTAGCGGGGGGGCCGGGGATACGCAGTATTTT. Its translation is CATSEASGGAGDTQYF.